The rows below give T cell receptor beta chains drawn from one sample of a study of human T cells and chemical hapten exposure. MiXCR was run by TCRdb on the RACE reads, yielding one entry per CDR3 protein. The sample holds about 97,000 distinct CDR3 sequences, roughly 27% seen once. The input for sequencing was whole blood, taken in connection with sensitization to the hapten diphenylcyclopropenone (DPC). Source of these receptors: a middle-aged man with alopecia areata. Some clones in this sample may be carry-over from other donors' samples. Each CDR3 is given with its conserved first and last residue.

v_call cdr3_aa
TRBV12-3/TRBV12-4 CASSLRENSPLHF
TRBV12-3/TRBV12-4 CASTIAGLAFF
TRBV11-2 CASSQQGTNYGYTF
TRBV7-9 CASSPGQSYEQYF
TRBV28 CASRRWTDEKLFF
TRBV7-9 CASSPRRTGRTGELFF
TRBV29-1 CSAGTSGEYNEQFF
TRBV12-3/TRBV12-4 CASSRLNSPLHF
TRBV6-6 CASVPPGTNSPLHF
TRBV20-1 CSARSNYGDTF
TRBV4-3 CASSQDPRLLTDTQYF
TRBV7-3 CASSLNVDPRDTQYF
TRBV7-8 CASSPHTGTGGNQPQHF
TRBV6-1 CASSESHRVSNQPQHF
TRBV20-1 CSAREGGADTEAFF
TRBV12-3/TRBV12-4 CASSPTPAEQYF
TRBV30 CAWRGAGRGSSNQPQHF
TRBV4-2 CASSRDGGASGNTIYF
TRBV18 CASSRSPDTQYF
TRBV3-1 CASSQPGGKAVYNEQFF
TRBV6-6 CASITGTANTEAFF
TRBV28 CASTSPQGYEQYF
TRBV7-7 CASSLSVGDYEQYF
TRBV6-5 CASSPPGISGNTIYF
TRBV12-3/TRBV12-4 CASSLTSGLSTDTQYF
TRBV5-6 CASSGGVHEQFF